This TCR beta chain was recorded in a study of blood T cell repertoires in COVID-19. Study information: COVID-19 samples, acute and convalescent, were from the United States, Italy and Spain. Sample material is recorded as cDNA or gDNA derived from T cells, B-cell-depleted T cells, or PBMCs.

In the source study's methods: Nucleated cell number was recorded as an estimate derived from reference gene primer amplification. Sequencing used immunoSEQ multiplex PCR; TCRdb keeps in-frame clones, though not all of them. V and J calls and clone size are those listed in that table; D and trimming were worked out from the DNA. The table has roughly 150,000 clones, approximately 80% seen once. With 3 bases removed from V and 1 base from J, the gap between germline ends came to 6 bases. CDR1 is WSHSY and CDR2 is SAAADI in the germline V gene. The CDR3 contains 13 residues. The V and J genes are TRBV10-2 and TRBJ2-5; D is ambiguous. Input material: peripheral blood. This clonotype originated in an elderly woman with acute or convalescent COVID-19. As DNA, the CDR3 is TGCGCCAGCAGTGAAACAGTCCAAGAGACCCAGTACTTC. It codes for CASSETVQETQYF.